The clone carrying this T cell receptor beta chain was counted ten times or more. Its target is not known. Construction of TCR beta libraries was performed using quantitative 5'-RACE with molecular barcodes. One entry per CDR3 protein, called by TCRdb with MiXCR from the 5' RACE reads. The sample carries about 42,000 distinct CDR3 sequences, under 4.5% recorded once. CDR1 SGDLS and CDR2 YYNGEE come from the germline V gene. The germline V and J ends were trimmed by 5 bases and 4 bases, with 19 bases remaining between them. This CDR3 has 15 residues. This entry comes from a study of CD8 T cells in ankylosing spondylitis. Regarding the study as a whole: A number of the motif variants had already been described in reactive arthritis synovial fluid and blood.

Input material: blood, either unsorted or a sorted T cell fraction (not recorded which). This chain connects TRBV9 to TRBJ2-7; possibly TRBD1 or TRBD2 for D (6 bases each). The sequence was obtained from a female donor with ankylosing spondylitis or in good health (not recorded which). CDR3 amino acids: CASSFSSGAAYEQYF. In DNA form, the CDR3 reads TGTGCCAGCAGTTTCTCTTCGGGGGCGGCGTACGAGCAGTACTTC.